This T cell receptor (beta chain) was observed in a study of early T cells in non-severe SARS-CoV-2 infection. Study summary: Sequenced bulk RNA came from whole blood that was unsorted, and chains were unpaired. Study conclusions and caveats: In VDJdb matching, anti-spike CD8 responses were favored while private and CD4 specificities went missing.

Unique molecular identifiers were added to individual cDNA molecules. TCRdb fed the 5' RACE reads into MiXCR, producing one record per CDR3 protein. The sample has about 60,000 distinct CDR3 sequences; around an eighth are singletons. To note about this clonotype: The antigen remains undetermined.

The sample was whole blood. The receptor was derived from an adult who was a healthcare worker with PCR-confirmed SARS-CoV-2 infection or an uninfected control (not recorded which).

This CDR3 reads CASSFGGRRDTQYF. The CDR3 coding sequence is TGTGCCAGCAGCTTCGGGGGGCGGAGAGATACGCAGTATTTT. The J gene is TRBJ2-3, the V gene TRBV5-4; possible D gene TRBD2, 7 bases. This CDR3 is built from 14 residues. Germline CDR1 reads SGHNT; CDR2 reads YYREEE (reference sequence). V was pared by 2 bases and J by 5 bases, with 12 bases between.